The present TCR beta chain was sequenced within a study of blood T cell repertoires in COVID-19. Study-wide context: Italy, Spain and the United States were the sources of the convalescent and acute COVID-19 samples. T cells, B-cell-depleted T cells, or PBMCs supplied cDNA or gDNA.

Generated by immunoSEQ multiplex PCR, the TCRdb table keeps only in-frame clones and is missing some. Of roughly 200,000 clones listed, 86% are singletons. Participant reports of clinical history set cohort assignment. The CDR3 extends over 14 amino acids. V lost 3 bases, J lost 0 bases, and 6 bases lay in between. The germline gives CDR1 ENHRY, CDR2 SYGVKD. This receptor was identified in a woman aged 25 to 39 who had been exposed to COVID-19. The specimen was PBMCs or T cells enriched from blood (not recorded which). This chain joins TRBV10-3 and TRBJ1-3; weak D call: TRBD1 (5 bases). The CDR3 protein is CAISDDSSGNTIYF. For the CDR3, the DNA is TGTGCCATCAGTGACGACAGCTCTGGAAACACCATATATTTT.